These T cell receptor beta chains were read from a single sample in a study of cytomegalovirus exposure and HLA in healthy donors. Measured with immunoSEQ multiplex PCR; TCRdb has only the in-frame clones, and not every one. The sample consists of about 120,000 clones, roughly nine tenths of them appearing once. Sequencing was done on a sample of PBMCs. The origin of the receptors is a man aged 18-30 years in good health and CMV-seropositive. The CDR3 runs from the conserved cysteine through the conserved F or W. D genes are given only for firm matches. Not all rows give a size; the values are once, few, many and, for expanded clones, a class.

v_call: TRBV29-1; j_call: TRBJ1-4; d_call: NA; clone_size: NA; cdr3_aa: CSVGEIATNEKLFF; cdr3_nt: TGCAGCGTTGGGGAGATTGCAACTAATGAAAAACTGTTTTTT
v_call: TRBV7-8; j_call: TRBJ1-5; d_call: NA; clone_size: once; cdr3_aa: CASSLEARGGNQPQHF; cdr3_nt: TGTGCCAGCAGCTTAGAGGCCAGGGGAGGCAATCAGCCCCAGCATTTT
v_call: TRBV5-6; j_call: TRBJ1-6; d_call: TRBD1; clone_size: NA; cdr3_aa: CASSPPGQGLNSPLHF; cdr3_nt: TGTGCCAGCAGCCCTCCGGGACAGGGGTTGAATTCACCCCTCCACTTT
v_call: TRBV4-1; j_call: TRBJ1-2; d_call: NA; clone_size: NA; cdr3_aa: CASSQDEAGVGFEGYTF; cdr3_nt: TGCGCCAGCAGCCAAGATGAGGCGGGTGTGGGCTTTGAGGGCTACACCTTC
v_call: TRBV2; j_call: TRBJ1-4; d_call: TRBD1; clone_size: NA; cdr3_aa: CASSTRTGYRLFF; cdr3_nt: TGTGCCAGCAGTACCCGGACAGGTTATAGACTGTTTTTT
v_call: TRBV6-6; j_call: TRBJ2-5; d_call: TRBD1; clone_size: NA; cdr3_aa: CASNRGLGETQYF; cdr3_nt: TGTGCCAGCAATAGGGGGCTCGGGGAGACCCAGTACTTC
v_call: TRBV27; j_call: TRBJ2-7; d_call: NA; clone_size: NA; cdr3_aa: CASSFAFLSEQYF; cdr3_nt: TGTGCCAGCAGTTTCGCCTTTTTGAGCGAGCAGTACTTC
v_call: TRBV6-1; j_call: TRBJ2-7; d_call: TRBD2; clone_size: NA; cdr3_aa: CASSVGGGHSYEQYF; cdr3_nt: TGTGCCAGCAGTGTCGGCGGGGGGCACTCCTACGAGCAGTACTTC
v_call: TRBV5-1; j_call: TRBJ1-1; d_call: TRBD1; clone_size: NA; cdr3_aa: CASSFTGGNTEAFF; cdr3_nt: TGCGCCAGCAGCTTTACAGGGGGGAACACTGAAGCTTTCTTT
v_call: TRBV5-1; j_call: TRBJ2-2; d_call: NA; clone_size: NA; cdr3_aa: CASSLGPTGSKTGELFF; cdr3_nt: TGCGCCAGCAGCTTGGGTCCAACGGGGAGTAAGACCGGGGAGCTGTTTTTT
v_call: TRBV29-1; j_call: TRBJ1-3; d_call: TRBD1; clone_size: NA; cdr3_aa: CSVGQGETGNTIYF; cdr3_nt: TGCAGCGTGGGACAGGGGGAAACTGGAAACACCATATATTTT
v_call: TRBV18; j_call: TRBJ2-4; d_call: TRBD1; clone_size: NA; cdr3_aa: CASSSGQGNEDIQYF; cdr3_nt: TGTGCCAGCTCATCGGGACAGGGAAACGAAGACATTCAGTACTTC
v_call: TRBV29-1; j_call: TRBJ1-1; d_call: NA; clone_size: NA; cdr3_aa: CSTQGVREAFF; cdr3_nt: TGCAGCACCCAAGGGGTGCGGGAAGCTTTCTTT
v_call: TRBV7-2; j_call: TRBJ1-6; d_call: NA; clone_size: NA; cdr3_aa: CASSLDRVGNSPLHF; cdr3_nt: TGTGCCAGCAGCTTAGACAGGGTTGGGAATTCACCCCTCCACTTT
v_call: TRBV6-6; j_call: TRBJ2-7; d_call: TRBD2; clone_size: NA; cdr3_aa: CASGGGRGYEQYF; cdr3_nt: TGTGCCAGTGGCGGGGGAAGGGGATACGAGCAGTACTTC
v_call: TRBV4-1; j_call: TRBJ1-6; d_call: NA; clone_size: once; cdr3_aa: CASSQDPGGIYPNSPLHF; cdr3_nt: TGCGCCAGCAGCCAAGATCCCGGGGGGATATATCCTAATTCACCCCTCCACTTT
v_call: TRBV19; j_call: TRBJ1-2; d_call: TRBD1; clone_size: NA; cdr3_aa: CASSIRDRITNYGYTF; cdr3_nt: TGTGCCAGTAGTATAAGGGACAGGATCACCAACTATGGCTACACCTTC
v_call: TRBV11-1; j_call: TRBJ2-1; d_call: NA; clone_size: NA; cdr3_aa: CASSPDSEARSYNEQFF; cdr3_nt: TGTGCCAGCAGCCCAGACAGTGAGGCGCGGTCCTACAATGAGCAGTTCTTC
v_call: TRBV27; j_call: TRBJ1-1; d_call: TRBD1; clone_size: NA; cdr3_aa: CASRTGRGTEAFF; cdr3_nt: TGTGCCAGTAGGACAGGGCGAGGCACTGAAGCTTTCTTT
v_call: TRBV28; j_call: TRBJ2-6; d_call: NA; clone_size: once; cdr3_aa: CASSFLGQGRFSGANVLTF; cdr3_nt: TGTGCCAGCAGTTTCCTGGGGCAGGGTAGATTCTCTGGGGCCAACGTCCTGACTTTC
v_call: TRBV7-2; j_call: TRBJ2-2; d_call: TRBD2; clone_size: NA; cdr3_aa: CASLGGGVSGELFF; cdr3_nt: TGTGCCAGCTTGGGCGGGGGTGTTTCCGGGGAGCTGTTTTTT
v_call: TRBV7-9; j_call: TRBJ1-5; d_call: TRBD1; clone_size: NA; cdr3_aa: CASSYSGTVLHF; cdr3_nt: TGTGCCAGCAGCTACTCCGGGACAGTGCTTCATTTT
v_call: TRBV7-9; j_call: TRBJ2-1; d_call: TRBD1; clone_size: few; cdr3_aa: CASSSDRVSYNEQFF; cdr3_nt: TGTGCCAGCAGCTCCGACAGGGTTTCCTACAATGAGCAGTTCTTC
v_call: TRBV7-9; j_call: TRBJ1-1; d_call: NA; clone_size: NA; cdr3_aa: CASSLVLGRGTEAFF; cdr3_nt: TGTGCCAGCAGCTTAGTTCTGGGGAGAGGGACTGAAGCTTTCTTT
v_call: TRBV5-6; j_call: TRBJ2-7; d_call: NA; clone_size: NA; cdr3_aa: CASSSGTPTYEQYF; cdr3_nt: TGTGCCAGCAGCTCCGGGACACCCACTTACGAGCAGTACTTC
v_call: TRBV4-2; j_call: TRBJ1-4; d_call: NA; clone_size: NA; cdr3_aa: CASSQDGGPGGWEKLFF; cdr3_nt: TGTGCCAGCAGCCAAGATGGAGGCCCGGGGGGTTGGGAAAAACTGTTTTTT
v_call: TRBV18; j_call: TRBJ1-1; d_call: NA; clone_size: once; cdr3_aa: CASSLTAPPNTEAFF; cdr3_nt: TGTGCCAGCTCACTAACAGCTCCACCGAACACTGAAGCTTTCTTT
v_call: TRBV5-1; j_call: TRBJ2-7; d_call: TRBD1; clone_size: NA; cdr3_aa: CASSEPGQFEQYF; cdr3_nt: TGCGCCAGCAGCGAACCGGGACAGTTTGAGCAGTACTTC
v_call: TRBV25-1; j_call: TRBJ2-2; d_call: NA; clone_size: NA; cdr3_aa: CASSYTSGVTGELFF; cdr3_nt: TGTGCCAGCAGTTATACTTCCGGGGTAACCGGGGAGCTGTTTTTT
v_call: TRBV18; j_call: TRBJ1-3; d_call: TRBD1; clone_size: NA; cdr3_aa: CASSPGTGGDTIYF; cdr3_nt: TGTGCCAGCTCACCCGGGACAGGGGGAGACACCATATATTTT
v_call: TRBV27; j_call: TRBJ2-5; d_call: TRBD2; clone_size: NA; cdr3_aa: CASSPRGLVLETQYF; cdr3_nt: TGTGCCAGCAGTCCCAGGGGACTAGTGTTGGAGACCCAGTACTTC
v_call: TRBV4-1; j_call: TRBJ1-2; d_call: NA; clone_size: once; cdr3_aa: CASSQDLQGFYGYTF; cdr3_nt: TGCGCCAGCAGCCAAGATCTCCAGGGCTTCTATGGCTACACCTTC
v_call: TRBV18; j_call: TRBJ2-2; d_call: TRBD1; clone_size: NA; cdr3_aa: CASSPDRARELFF; cdr3_nt: TGTGCCAGCTCACCAGACAGGGCCCGGGAGCTGTTTTTT
v_call: TRBV7-2; j_call: TRBJ2-7; d_call: TRBD1; clone_size: NA; cdr3_aa: CASSFPGGYEQYF; cdr3_nt: TGTGCCAGCAGCTTCCCAGGGGGCTACGAGCAGTACTTC
v_call: TRBV19; j_call: TRBJ2-3; d_call: NA; clone_size: NA; cdr3_aa: CASAPSRGGTDTQYF; cdr3_nt: TGTGCCAGTGCTCCAAGCCGCGGGGGCACAGATACGCAGTATTTT
v_call: TRBV19; j_call: TRBJ2-7; d_call: TRBD1; clone_size: NA; cdr3_aa: CATQRPAAGGGYEQYF; cdr3_nt: TGTGCCACCCAAAGGCCCGCCGCAGGGGGTGGGTACGAGCAGTACTTC
v_call: TRBV5-6; j_call: TRBJ2-7; d_call: TRBD1; clone_size: NA; cdr3_aa: CASRVRDRGLYEQYF; cdr3_nt: TGTGCCAGCCGCGTCCGGGACAGGGGGCTCTACGAGCAGTACTTC
v_call: TRBV10-3; j_call: TRBJ1-1; d_call: NA; clone_size: NA; cdr3_aa: CAISESRQNTEAFF; cdr3_nt: TGTGCCATCAGTGAGTCGAGGCAGAACACTGAAGCTTTCTTT
v_call: TRBV6-5; j_call: TRBJ1-1; d_call: NA; clone_size: NA; cdr3_aa: CASSYELSAEAFF; cdr3_nt: TGTGCCAGCAGTTACGAGCTTTCCGCTGAAGCTTTCTTT
v_call: TRBV7-9; j_call: TRBJ2-7; d_call: NA; clone_size: NA; cdr3_aa: CASSFPREDEQYF; cdr3_nt: TGTGCCAGCAGCTTCCCCAGGGAAGACGAGCAGTACTTC
v_call: TRBV19; j_call: TRBJ1-1; d_call: NA; clone_size: NA; cdr3_aa: CASSPKSVNTEAFF; cdr3_nt: TGTGCCAGTAGCCCCAAGAGCGTCAACACTGAAGCTTTCTTT
v_call: TRBV5-4; j_call: TRBJ1-1; d_call: NA; clone_size: NA; cdr3_aa: CASSPQGTEAFF; cdr3_nt: TGTGCCAGCAGCCCCCAGGGGACTGAAGCTTTCTTT
v_call: TRBV11-2; j_call: TRBJ2-7; d_call: TRBD1; clone_size: NA; cdr3_aa: CASSSLQGAGEQYF; cdr3_nt: TGTGCCAGCAGCTCGCTACAGGGGGCGGGCGAGCAGTACTTC
v_call: TRBV4-2; j_call: TRBJ2-1; d_call: TRBD1; clone_size: NA; cdr3_aa: CASSQADRDHEQFF; cdr3_nt: TGTGCCAGCAGCCAAGCCGACAGGGACCATGAGCAGTTCTTC
v_call: TRBV14; j_call: TRBJ2-7; d_call: TRBD1; clone_size: NA; cdr3_aa: CASRRTGTGLDEQYF; cdr3_nt: TGTGCCAGCAGGCGTACCGGGACAGGTCTCGACGAGCAGTACTTC
v_call: TRBV7-7; j_call: TRBJ2-7; d_call: NA; clone_size: few; cdr3_aa: CASSSSRGLEQYF; cdr3_nt: TGTGCTAGCAGCAGCTCCAGGGGCTTGGAGCAGTACTTC
v_call: TRBV28; j_call: TRBJ1-2; d_call: NA; clone_size: NA; cdr3_aa: CASSLDRRANYGYTF; cdr3_nt: TGTGCCAGCAGTCTGGACAGAAGAGCTAACTATGGCTACACCTTC
v_call: TRBV25-1; j_call: TRBJ1-1; d_call: NA; clone_size: NA; cdr3_aa: CASSEPGHRATEAFF; cdr3_nt: TGTGCCAGCAGTGAACCGGGACACAGAGCAACTGAAGCTTTCTTT
v_call: TRBV5-1; j_call: TRBJ2-7; d_call: TRBD2; clone_size: NA; cdr3_aa: CASSLSPSGGSYF; cdr3_nt: TGCGCCAGCAGCTTGTCCCCTAGCGGGGGATCGTACTTC
v_call: TRBV4-3; j_call: TRBJ2-7; d_call: NA; clone_size: NA; cdr3_aa: CASSQDWATTSYEQYF; cdr3_nt: TGCGCCAGCAGCCAAGATTGGGCGACCACCTCCTACGAGCAGTACTTC
v_call: TRBV4-3; j_call: TRBJ2-3; d_call: NA; clone_size: NA; cdr3_aa: CASSQGTPGGTDTQYF; cdr3_nt: TGCGCCAGCAGCCAAGGTACTCCAGGGGGCACAGATACGCAGTATTTT
v_call: TRBV5-6; j_call: TRBJ2-2; d_call: TRBD1; clone_size: once; cdr3_aa: CASSRQGSNTGELFF; cdr3_nt: TGTGCCAGCAGTCGACAGGGAAGTAACACCGGGGAGCTGTTTTTT
v_call: TRBV4-2; j_call: TRBJ2-3; d_call: TRBD1; clone_size: NA; cdr3_aa: CASSPQTGGFTDTQYF; cdr3_nt: TGTGCCAGCAGCCCACAGACAGGGGGTTTCACAGATACGCAGTATTTT
v_call: TRBV28; j_call: TRBJ1-3; d_call: NA; clone_size: NA; cdr3_aa: CASSFYSSGNTIYF; cdr3_nt: TGTGCCAGCAGTTTCTACAGCTCTGGAAACACCATATATTTT
v_call: TRBV18; j_call: TRBJ1-3; d_call: TRBD1; clone_size: NA; cdr3_aa: CASSPRMGQGNTIYF; cdr3_nt: TGTGCCAGCTCACCAAGAATGGGACAGGGAAACACCATATATTTT
v_call: TRBV6-1; j_call: TRBJ1-1; d_call: NA; clone_size: NA; cdr3_aa: CASLSGFGTEAFF; cdr3_nt: TGTGCCAGCTTATCAGGGTTTGGAACTGAAGCTTTCTTT